This T cell receptor beta chain was sequenced in a study of shared clonotypes between healthy human individuals (dated by TCRdb to between 2020 and 2021). For context, the study as a whole: The cohort comprised a couple of women and three men aged 18 to 49 years. For each donor, CD4 naive and CD4 memory were each given three plates, CD8 naive was given two plates, and CD8 memory was given one plate. To estimate repertoire size and how much clonotype sharing occurs between individuals, the study deeply sequenced the blood TCR repertoires of five healthy adults. To increase sequencing depth and limit assay-specific biases, different laboratories used diverse techniques to prepare libraries and sequence TCR repertoires. Each donor's leukapheresis produced roughly between roughly 0.85 and 9.5 billion PBMCs.

The investigation overall reported the following: Approximately 5% of naive CD4, 3.5% of naive CD8, 2% to 2.5% of memory CD4, and roughly 0.4% of memory CD8 clonotypes were shared across several donors. The small number of donors limited the genetic and exposure-history diversity represented. Pairwise subsampling led to the expectation that sequencing depth would affect the degree of clonotype sharing among donors. Naive subsets generally had larger estimated clonotype richness than memory subsets. Rarefaction of sorted-subset datasets indicated incomplete sequencing despite the large sequencing depth. Sampling was restricted to blood, and TCR repertoires in tissues likely differ from the TCR repertoires found in blood. Higher generation probabilities were observed for clonotypes shared by all four sorted-subset donors than for non-shared clonotypes.

Points on this clone: The clone's antigen remains unknown. Base qualities are missing; no much larger clone stands one base away.

TCR CDR3 regions were amplified from genomic DNA by multiplex PCR using the deep immunoSEQ assay. For each cell subset, the extracted genomic DNA was distributed evenly across all wells of several immunoSEQ 96-well plates, and each plate served as one replicate. For sorted subsets, each replicate PCR was loaded with roughly 200 ng genomic DNA, equivalent to approximately 27,000 T cell genomes. The purified libraries were quantified using a Qubit 3.0 fluorometer, sized with a Bioanalyzer 2100, and then quantified again using the KAPA Library Quantification kit. Every immunoSEQ 96-well plate was sequenced on a separate single-read 150-cycle Illumina NextSeq 550 flow cell. On the study's bioinformatics: The immunoSEQ output contained only junctional sequences without quality scores, so filtering could not match that applied to full-length reads. To assign V/J genes and CDR3, sequences were annotated using PyIR, a Python wrapper for IgBLAST v1.9, with IMGT germline references. Reads with weak V/J assignments (E-value above 1e-6), missing CDR3, stop codons, out-of-frame junctions, or ambiguous translated residues were removed. V3J clonotypes were defined as sequences sharing the same inferred V gene, J gene, and CDR3 amino acid sequence. Percentage overlap between repertoires was computed as shared unique clonotypes divided by the size of the smaller repertoire. Three approaches were used to assess repertoire richness: RTK rarefaction, the Chao1 estimator, and Recon v2.1 estimates of unobserved clonotypes. Generation probabilities for all TCRbeta clonotypes obtained by the gDNA method from a few donors were computed using OLGA. In its TCRdb copy, this immuneACCESS table keeps in-frame sequences only and misses some clones. Where compared with another copy, unresolved V genes explain less than half of these, and the others have no known cause. V and J calls plus clone size are reproduced from that table; the DNA served to infer D and trimming. This sample holds 2 million to 2.5 million clones; 80% to 95% were observed only once. Around 0.4% of the sample is held by the ten biggest clonotypes.

The donors were healthy, HIV-negative adults who had no recently reported acute infections or vaccinations. Only Caucasian adults living in Nashville, Tennessee, USA were represented among the donors. CD4+ T cells were enriched by magnetic negative selection; naive cells were then positively selected on CD45RA, and the negative fraction formed the memory subset. Blood was obtained by leukapheresis, after which PBMCs were separated by Ficoll-Histopaque density gradient centrifugation and cryopreserved in liquid nitrogen vapor phase. Purity and quantity of every magnetically sorted T cell population were checked by analytical flow cytometry. Each sorted fraction had its genomic DNA isolated and then quantified by UV absorbance on a Nanodrop 2000c. This clonotype was obtained from a young man in good health. Some clones in this sample may be carry-over from other donors' samples. What was sequenced was naive CD4+ T cells from PBMCs. Interpreted using the paper, the cell subset or site label stands for: CD45RA+ positively selected.

The DNA sequence follows: TGCGCCAGCAGCTTTTTGGTCGGGGGTGGAGAGACCCAGTACTTC. Its protein reads: CASSFLVGGGETQYF. The chain couples TRBV5-1 to TRBJ2-5; possibly the D gene is TRBD2, per 6 matching bases. Reading from cysteine to phenylalanine, the CDR3 counts 15 amino acids. Solely the CDR3 DNA is kept, with 45 bases framed from the first base. V loses 2 bases, J loses 4 bases, and the germline ends lie 15 bases apart. Taken from the germline V gene, the CDR1 and CDR2 loops are SGHRS and YFSETQ.